This entry lists 27 T cell receptor beta chains sequenced from one sample in a study of T cell responses to AZD1222 COVID-19 vaccine. This table comes from immunoSEQ multiplex PCR, and its TCRdb copy is limited to in-frame clones, with some not included. The sample records 60,000 to 90,000 clones, around nine tenths being singletons. This specimen consisted of peripheral blood, obtained 28 days after the second AZD1222 dose. All receptors derive from an adult who received the AZD1222 COVID-19 vaccine.

The rearrangement uses TRBV19 and TRBJ1-4; D unclear. The CDR3 consists of 15 residues. The V gene lost 5 bases and the J gene lost 8 bases, with 18 bases spanning the gap. Per germline, CDR1 LNHDA and CDR2 SQIVND (reference sequence). CDR3 in amino acids: CASSDWTVAKEKLFF. The CDR3 DNA is TGTGCCAGTAGTGATTGGACCGTAGCGAAGGAAAAACTGTTTTTT.

The V call is TRBV30, the J call TRBJ2-7; 9 bases map to TRBD1. CDR3 size: 16 residues. Per germline, CDR1 GTSNPN and CDR2 SVGIG (reference sequence). V shed 5 bases, J shed 3 bases, and the junction held 14 bases outside the gene matches. CDR3 residues: CAWRSAPGTGSYEQYF. Here the CDR3 DNA reads TGTGCCTGGCGGAGTGCCCCCGGGACAGGGAGCTACGAGCAGTACTTC.

In this sample, this clone turned up a few times. This rearrangement joins TRBV11-1 to TRBJ1-1; D is ambiguous. V shed 6 bases and J shed 6 bases, with 11 bases lying between them. The CDR3 has 12 amino acids. Germline CDR1 reads SGHAT; CDR2 reads FQDESV (reference sequence). The CDR3 here is CASSPETSEAFF. The CDR3 DNA is TGTGCCAGCAGTCCAGAGACTTCTGAAGCTTTCTTT.

The chain employs TRBV19 and TRBJ2-3, with TRBD2 matching 7 bases. After removal of 5 bases from V and 1 base from J, the junction contained 9 bases not matched to a gene. CDR1 and CDR2 from the germline V gene are LNHDA and SQIVND (reference sequence). This CDR3 region has 16 residues. CDR3 bases: TGTGCCAGTAGTTCCCTTGAGGCGGGGGGCACAGATACGCAGTATTTT. Translating it yields CASSSLEAGGTDTQYF.

The chain uses TRBV3-1 (or the pseudogene TRBV3-2) and TRBJ1-4, with 7 bases fitting TRBD1. The germline gives CDR1 LGHDT, CDR2 YNNKEL (reference sequence). V dropped 3 bases and J dropped 7; count of bases not matched to a gene: 5. This CDR3 has 14 residues. CDR3 in amino acids: CASSQATGFEKLFF. The DNA for the CDR3 is TGTGCCAGCAGCCAGGCGACAGGGTTTGAAAAACTGTTTTTT.

This chain uses TRBV28 with TRBJ2-7; 10 bases match TRBD2. Germline values: CDR1 MDHEN, CDR2 SYDVKM. Trimming removed 5 bases from V and 6 bases from J; junction bases left unmatched: 7. The CDR3 extends over 14 amino acids. This chain's CDR3 is CASSEPGLASEQYF. The CDR3 region has the DNA TGTGCCAGCAGTGAGCCGGGACTAGCGTCCGAGCAGTACTTC.

The V call is TRBV5-6, the J call TRBJ2-3, with a weak D call TRBD2 (6 bases). The germline V gene has CDR1 SGHDT and CDR2 YYEEEE. The CDR3 has 15 residues. V lost 0 bases, J lost 4 bases, and 12 bases lay in between. The CDR3 DNA follows: TGTGCCAGCAGCTTGGCCGGGGGAAGGGCAGATACGCAGTATTTT. Translated: CASSLAGGRADTQYF.

This chain uses TRBV18 with TRBJ1-5, with 7 bases matching TRBD1. V was clipped by 4 bases and J by 7 bases; unmatched bases: 10. The CDR3 is made up of 15 amino acids. CDR1 KGHSH and CDR2 LQKENI come from the germline V gene. CDR3 bases: TGTGCCAGCTCACTTGGACAGGCAGAAGGACAGCCCCAGCATTTT. Protein: CASSLGQAEGQPQHF.

A single count supports this clone. The chain recombines TRBV30 with TRBJ2-7; perhaps TRBD1 as D (6 bases). This CDR3 region has 12 residues. V was clipped by 6 bases and J by 3 bases, with 12 bases between them. Germline values: CDR1 GTSNPN, CDR2 SVGIG (reference sequence). The CDR3 DNA reads as TGTGCCTGCGGGACAACCCTCTACGAGCAGTACTTC. It is translated as CACGTTLYEQYF.

CDR3 region: CASSLRGWSPLHF. CDR3 nucleotides: TGTGCCAGCAGCTTGCGAGGTTGGTCACCCCTCCACTTT. The V call is TRBV5-6, the J call TRBJ1-6; D unresolved. The length of the CDR3 is 13 residues. The V and J ends lost 1 base and 10 bases respectively, with 9 bases between them. Germline-derived CDR1 and CDR2 are SGHDT and YYEEEE.

V usage is TRBV9 and J usage is TRBJ2-5; D not resolved. CDR1 is SGDLS and CDR2 is YYNGEE in the germline V gene. Trimming took off 3 bases at V and 5 bases at J, with 8 bases between the two ends. This CDR3 is 12 amino acids long. The CDR3 DNA reads TGTGCCAGCAGCGCGGAACAGGAGACCCAGTACTTC. Protein: CASSAEQETQYF.

The rearrangement links TRBV7-9 to TRBJ2-7; the match to TRBD1 covers 10 bases. CDR1 and CDR2 (germline): SEHNR, FQNEAQ (reference sequence). With 5 bases clipped from V and 4 bases from J, the junction kept 11 bases outside the gene matches. CDR3 length equals 16 residues. CDR3: CASSTPTGGPSYEQYF. The CDR3 nucleotides are TGTGCCAGCAGCACCCCGACAGGGGGCCCCTCGTACGAGCAGTACTTC.

The chain is built from TRBV7-2 and TRBJ2-3; no definite D call. The V end lost 1 base, the J end lost 2 bases, and 13 bases lay between the germline ends. This CDR3 has 16 residues. The V gene's germline CDR1 is SGHTA and CDR2 FQGNSA. CDR3: CASSLGSQTLTDTQYF. The CDR3 DNA sequence: TGTGCCAGCAGCTTAGGCAGCCAAACCCTCACAGATACGCAGTATTTT.

The chain recombines TRBV5-4 with TRBJ1-6, with D possibly matching TRBD1 (5 bases). The CDR3 has 15 residues. V gave up 3 bases and J gave up 7 bases, with 14 bases separating them. Germline loops: CDR1 SGHNT, CDR2 YYREEE (reference sequence). In DNA form, the CDR3 reads TGTGCCAGCAGCTCGGGACTCACGGGGAATTCACCCCTCCACTTT. Translating it yields CASSSGLTGNSPLHF.

J is TRBJ1-2 and V is TRBV4-1; a possible D gene is TRBD1 (5 bases). The CDR3 has 15 amino acids. Germline CDR1 reads MGHRA; CDR2 reads YSYEKL. The ends were cut back, 3 bases at V and 2 bases at J, with 13 bases in the middle. The CDR3 reads CASSQFGTPNYGYTF. Here the CDR3 DNA reads TGCGCCAGCAGCCAGTTTGGGACGCCGAACTATGGCTACACCTTC.

The rearrangement uses TRBV28 and TRBJ1-5, with D perhaps TRBD1 (6 bases). Trimming removed 6 bases at V and 0 bases at J, with 12 bases between. Germline values: CDR1 MDHEN, CDR2 SYDVKM. The CDR3 is 15 residues long. The CDR3 here is CASSLTGYSNQPQHF. DNA for the CDR3: TGTGCCAGCAGCCTTACAGGGTATAGCAATCAGCCCCAGCATTTT.

This chain uses TRBV27 with TRBJ1-5; D ambiguous. Trimming shortened V by 5 bases and J by 6 bases, and 14 bases separated the two germline ends. From germline, CDR1 is MNHEY and CDR2 SMNVEV (reference sequence). The CDR3 is 14 amino acids. The CDR3 sequence: CASSPWPVGQPQHF. Written as DNA, the CDR3 is TGTGCCAGCAGTCCTTGGCCGGTCGGTCAGCCCCAGCATTTT.

This sequence joins TRBV7-9 and TRBJ2-7; tentative D call: TRBD1 (6 bases). Germline assignment: CDR1 SEHNR and CDR2 FQNEAQ (reference sequence). The V gene lost 3 bases and the J gene lost 5 bases, with 8 bases spanning the gap. The CDR3 has 12 amino acids. CDR3 sequence reads: CASSFSGDEQYF. The CDR3 nucleotides are TGTGCCAGCAGCTTCTCAGGGGACGAGCAGTACTTC.

In its sample, this clone was seen once. The V and J genes are TRBV9 and TRBJ2-2, with a weak D call TRBD2 (5 bases). CDR1 SGDLS and CDR2 YYNGEE come from the germline V gene. Trimming left V 2 bases short and J 3 bases short, with 8 bases between. The CDR3 contains 14 residues. The CDR3 reads CASSVVGDTGELFF. The CDR3 nucleotides read TGTGCCAGCAGCGTCGTCGGGGACACCGGGGAGCTGTTTTTT.

The DNA of the CDR3 is TGTGCCAGCAGCTTCCGGGGACAGGGGAACAATGAGCAGTTCTTC. Translated, it gives CASSFRGQGNNEQFF. This chain connects TRBV5-5 to TRBJ2-1; 10 nucleotides align to TRBD1. The CDR3 spans 15 residues. Germline lookup yields CDR1 SGHKS and CDR2 YYEKEE (reference sequence). The ends lost 2 bases at V and 5 bases at J; junction bases unmatched: 4. Full variable domain (missing parts from reference TRBV5-5 and TRBJ2-1): DAGVTQSPTHLIKTRGQQVTLRCSPISGHKSVSWYQQVLGQGPQFIFQYYEKEERGRGNFPDRFSARQFPNYSSELNVNALLLGDSALYLCASSFRGQGNNEQFFGPGTRLTVL.

The chain carries TRBV7-9 and TRBJ2-3; the match to TRBD2 covers 8 bases. The CDR3 is made up of 15 amino acids. The germline V gene encodes CDR1 SEHNR and CDR2 FQNEAQ (reference sequence). V lost 3 bases and J lost 5; bases outside the gene matches: 7. The CDR3 DNA is TGTGCCAGCAGCTTTTTCGCGGGGGGCCAAGATACGCAGTATTTT. Protein sequence: CASSFFAGGQDTQYF.

This chain links TRBV19 with TRBJ1-2, with 9 bases aligning to TRBD1. This CDR3 has 14 residues. Germline V lookup: CDR1 LNHDA, CDR2 SQIVND (reference sequence). V lost 5 bases to trimming and J lost 4 bases; unmatched junction nucleotides: 5. The CDR3: CASSGDRAFYGYTF. CDR3 sequence (DNA): TGTGCCAGTAGTGGGGACAGGGCGTTCTATGGCTACACCTTC.

This chain uses TRBV5-1 with TRBJ1-4; D remains unclear. The germline CDR1 and CDR2 sequences are SGHRS and YFSETQ. Trimming left V 2 bases short and J 8 bases short, with 13 bases between. This CDR3 spans 14 amino acids. The CDR3 nucleotides are TGCGCCAGCAGCTTACTGGGAGGGAACGAAAAACTGTTTTTT. It codes for CASSLLGGNEKLFF. Complete variable domain (other parts from reference TRBV5-1 and TRBJ1-4): KAGVTQTPRYLIKTRGQQVTLSCSPISGHRSVSWYQQTPGQGLQFLFEYFSETQRNKGNFPGRFSGRQFSNSRSEMNVSTLELGDSALYLCASSLLGGNEKLFFGSGTQLSVL.

The CDR3 DNA reads as TGTGCCCCCGAGGGGGGGGGAGGCTACACCTTC. Translation gives CAPEGGGGYTF. The chain combines TRBV6-4 with TRBJ1-2, with D perhaps TRBD1 (6 bases). The germline gives CDR1 MRHNA, CDR2 SNTAGT. The CDR3 consists of 11 residues. V lost 11 bases, J lost 8 bases, and 15 bases lay in between.

The chain couples TRBV18 to TRBJ2-7; D is ambiguous. V was clipped by 2 bases and J by 4 bases, with 3 bases between them. The CDR3 sequence is 11 residues long. The V gene's germline CDR1 is KGHSH and CDR2 LQKENI. The CDR3 loop is CASSPDYEQYF. CDR3 bases: TGTGCCAGCTCACCAGATTACGAGCAGTACTTC. Complete variable domain (other parts from reference TRBV18 and TRBJ2-7): NAGVMQNPRHLVRRRGQEARLRCSPMKGHSHVYWYRQLPEEGLKFMVYLQKENIIDESGMPKERFSAEFPKEGPSILRIQQVVRGDSAAYFCASSPDYEQYFGPGTRLTVT.

The genes are TRBV19 and TRBJ1-5; no reliable D call. Germline V gene lookup returns CDR1 LNHDA and CDR2 SQIVND (reference sequence). The CDR3 has 15 residues. V shed 3 bases and J shed 0 bases, with 9 bases lying between them. In DNA form, the CDR3 reads TGTGCCAGTAGTATTAGACACGATAGCAATCAGCCCCAGCATTTT. Translating it yields CASSIRHDSNQPQHF.

The CDR3 region is CASRSLDTEAFF. CDR3 bases: TGTGCCAGCCGGTCCCTGGACACTGAAGCTTTCTTT. This sequence joins TRBV3-1 (or the pseudogene TRBV3-2) and TRBJ1-1; D call uncertain. Germline CDR1 and CDR2: LGHDT and YNNKEL (reference sequence). The CDR3 runs 12 residues. V gave up 8 bases and J gave up 3 bases, with 10 bases separating them.